One T cell receptor (beta chain) is described in this entry. This sample was included in a study of CD8+ T cells in alopecia areata. Indicated treatment: oral pan-JAK inhibitor, 5-10 mg twice daily. Sorting of CD4+ and CD8+ T cells was performed on PBMCs. RNA was extracted and reverse transcribed into cDNA as the sequencing template. Sequencing was performed with immunoSEQ multiplex PCR; in TCRdb, only in-frame clones are kept and a portion is missing. The sample has 100,000 to 150,000 clones; 50% to 75% are singletons. V shed 1 base and J shed 7 bases, with 7 bases lying between them. CDR1 and CDR2 from the germline V gene are GTSNPN and SVGIG (reference sequence). The CDR3 has 11 residues.

Sample: CD8+ T cells sorted from blood, taken at week 4, from a patient treated with tofacitinib. The chain employs TRBV30 and TRBJ1-2, with D tentatively TRBD1 (5 bases). This sequence was found in a human donor with alopecia areata. The CDR3, as DNA: TGTGCCTGGAGTGGGGGACTTGGCTACACCTTC. It encodes CAWSGGLGYTF.